Presented here are 23 T cell receptor beta chains from one specimen sequenced in a study of beta chain features in type 1 diabetes. Sequenced material consisted of expressed TCRB transcripts (all of the isolated RNA was reverse transcribed). The repertoire was sequenced with immunoSEQ multiplex PCR; TCRdb's copy has only in-frame clones and lacks some. The sample consists of 350,000 to 400,000 clones, over 13% of them appearing once. Sequenced: naive CD4+ T cells from blood. These receptors came from a woman younger than 30 in good health.

This clone has more than one count but fewer than ten. J is TRBJ2-1 and V is TRBV6-5; unclear D gene. The germline gives CDR1 MNHEY, CDR2 SVGAGI. The CDR3 totals 15 residues. With 6 bases removed from V and 2 bases from J, the gap between germline ends came to 14 bases. The CDR3 reads CASSSSWSTYNEQFF. DNA of the CDR3: TGTGCCAGCAGCTCCAGCTGGAGTACCTACAATGAGCAGTTCTTC.

This clone appeared a few times. At one end the junction does not follow the germline gene, possibly because of a read error. V and J are TRBV7-7 and TRBJ2-5, with 7 bases fitting TRBD1. Germline values: CDR1 SSHAT, CDR2 FNYEAQ (reference sequence). This CDR3 has 14 amino acids. As DNA, the CDR3 is TGTGCTAGCAGCCCGACAGGGTTTGGAGAGACCCAGTACTTC. It encodes CASSPTGFGETQYF.

This clone was detected only a few times. The chain combines TRBV28 with TRBJ1-5; D not certain. The V end lost 5 bases, the J end lost 2 bases, and 4 bases lay between the germline ends. The CDR3 consists of 12 residues. The germline V gene encodes CDR1 MDHEN and CDR2 SYDVKM. The DNA of the CDR3 is TGTGCCAGCAGTCCCGGCAATCAGCCCCAGCATTTT. This encodes CASSPGNQPQHF.

In its sample, this clone was seen a few times. The chain employs TRBV19 and TRBJ1-1; D is possibly TRBD1 (6 bases). From germline, CDR1 is LNHDA and CDR2 SQIVND (reference sequence). V gave up 5 bases and J gave up 9 bases, with 16 bases separating them. This CDR3 region has 13 residues. CDR3 in DNA: TGTGCCAGTAGTTACCAGGGGTTGGGGCAAGCTTTCTTT. Translated: CASSYQGLGQAFF.

This clone was seen a few times. J is TRBJ2-7 and V is TRBV7-8; 10 bases are a match to TRBD1. V gave up 7 bases and J gave up 6 bases; unmatched junction bases: 9. Germline loops: CDR1 SGHVS, CDR2 FQNEAQ. CDR3 length: 14 residues. The CDR3 loop reads CASTTGTGVREQYF. The CDR3 DNA is TGTGCCAGCACCACCGGGACAGGGGTCCGCGAGCAGTACTTC.

The J gene is TRBJ2-4, the V gene TRBV11-2; 10 nucleotides line up with TRBD2. Germline V gives CDR1 SGHAT, CDR2 FQNNGV. The CDR3 length is 16 residues. Trimming cost V 2 bases and J 0 bases; bases outside gene matches: 1. CDR3 amino acids: CASSLLAGVAKNIQYF. In nucleotides, the CDR3 is TGTGCCAGCAGCTTACTAGCGGGGGTAGCCAAAAACATTCAGTACTTC.

The J gene is TRBJ2-7, the V gene TRBV30, with 8 bases fitting TRBD1. Germline-derived CDR1 and CDR2 are GTSNPN and SVGIG (reference sequence). The CDR3 covers 16 residues. Trimming at V came to 2 bases and at J to 9 bases, leaving 18 bases not matched to a gene. This chain's CDR3 is CAWSPARTGTLPGQYF. CDR3 nucleotides: TGTGCCTGGAGTCCCGCCCGGACAGGGACCTTACCCGGGCAGTACTTC.

This clone was counted only a few times. This chain uses TRBV9 with TRBJ2-1; the D gene is possibly TRBD2 (5 bases). The CDR3 contains 16 residues. Germline V lookup: CDR1 SGDLS, CDR2 YYNGEE. The germline V and J ends were trimmed by 0 bases and 0 bases, with 10 bases remaining between them. CDR3 DNA: TGTGCCAGCAGCGTAGAGGCTGGGAGCTCCTACAATGAGCAGTTCTTC. Residues: CASSVEAGSSYNEQFF.

In DNA form, the CDR3 reads TGCGCCAGCAGCAGGGGAATACGGGAGAGGGTTAATGAGCAGTTCTTC. The encoded protein is CASSRGIRERVNEQFF. The V and J genes are TRBV5-1 and TRBJ2-1; possible D gene TRBD2, 6 bases. Trimming pared 4 bases from V and 7 bases from J, leaving 21 bases between. The CDR3 is 16 amino acids. From germline, CDR1 is SGHRS and CDR2 YFSETQ.

The chain couples TRBV5-1 to TRBJ2-6; the D gene is possibly TRBD2 (6 bases). Germline V gene data show CDR1 as SGHRS and CDR2 as YFSETQ. Between the trimmed V and J ends, which lost 2 bases and 0 bases, there was a span of 6 bases. This CDR3 is 15 amino acids long. The chain's CDR3 is CASSFGSSGANVLTF. In DNA, the CDR3 is TGCGCCAGCAGCTTCGGGAGCTCTGGGGCCAACGTCCTGACTTTC.

This clone was observed a few times. The rearrangement joins TRBV11-2 to TRBJ2-5; D possibly corresponds to TRBD2 (6 bases). Looked up from germline, CDR1 is SGHAT and CDR2 is FQNNGV. Trimming left V 5 bases short and J 5 bases short, with 18 bases between. This CDR3 contains 15 residues. DNA for the CDR3: TGTGCCAGCAGCGAAGCCGGGACTCTTCTGGAGACCCAGTACTTC. It specifies CASSEAGTLLETQYF. The whole variable domain, filled in from reference TRBV11-2 and TRBJ2-5, reads EAGVAQSPRYKIIEKRQSVAFWCNPISGHATLYWYQQILGQGPKLLIQFQNNGVVDDSQLPKDRFSAERLKGVDSTLKIQPAKLEDSAVYLCASSEAGTLLETQYFGPGTRLLVL.

In nucleotides, the CDR3 is TGTGCCAGTAGTACCCGACTAGCGCCCAGCTCCTACGAGCAGTACTTC. Translated, it gives CASSTRLAPSSYEQYF. The genes are TRBV19 and TRBJ2-7; TRBD2 matches 8 bases. The CDR3 is 16 amino acids. Per the germline V gene, CDR1 is LNHDA and CDR2 is SQIVND (reference sequence). V shed 4 bases, J shed 0 bases, and the junction held 8 bases outside the gene matches.

In this sample, this clone turned up a few times. At one boundary the junction diverges from the germline segment, which might be a read error. The chain links TRBV5-4 to TRBJ2-7, with TRBD2 matching 13 bases. The CDR3 totals 15 residues. Per the germline V gene, CDR1 is SGHNT and CDR2 is YYREEE (reference sequence). CDR3 amino acids: CASSQGLAGAYEQYF. The CDR3 coding sequence is TGCGCCAGCAGCCAAGGACTAGCGGGAGCCTACGAGCAGTACTTC.

V usage is TRBV27 and J usage is TRBJ2-1; D is undetermined. The CDR3 extends over 14 amino acids. CDR1 and CDR2 (germline): MNHEY, SMNVEV (reference sequence). The ends were cut back, 5 bases at V and 3 bases at J, with 11 bases in the middle. For the CDR3, the DNA is TGTGCCAGCAGTCCCCCGCCGGTCTACAATGAGCAGTTCTTC. It translates to CASSPPPVYNEQFF.

J is TRBJ2-3 and V is TRBV5-4; 8 bases are a match to TRBD1. This CDR3 is built from 17 residues. J lost 2 bases, V lost 4 bases, and 12 bases had no gene match. Germline assignment: CDR1 SGHNT and CDR2 YYREEE (reference sequence). CDR3 region: CASSPPGQGHNTDTQYF. CDR3 DNA sequence: TGTGCCAGCAGCCCTCCCGGACAGGGTCATAACACAGATACGCAGTATTTT.

The gene calls are TRBV2 and TRBJ2-7, with 7 nucleotides matching TRBD1. Germline CDR1 and CDR2: SNHLY and FYNNEI. Trimming at V came to 5 bases and at J to 2 bases, leaving 3 bases not matched to a gene. CDR3 length: 13 amino acids. CDR3 region: CASSTQGPYEQYF. The DNA of the CDR3 is TGTGCCAGCAGTACACAGGGGCCCTACGAGCAGTACTTC.

This chain uses TRBV28 with TRBJ2-7; 10 nucleotides agree with TRBD2. Germline trimming cut 10 bases from V and 9 bases from J; bases unmatched to any gene: 15. The CDR3 totals 14 residues. Germline loops: CDR1 MDHEN, CDR2 SYDVKM. CDR3 protein: CATAPAGGPVGQYF. As DNA, the CDR3 is TGTGCCACCGCCCCAGCGGGAGGGCCTGTAGGGCAGTACTTC.

This clone was observed a handful of times. The CDR3 sequence is CSAGTSGAEQYF. For the CDR3, the DNA is TGCAGCGCCGGGACTAGCGGAGCCGAGCAGTACTTC. V gene TRBV29-1 combines with J gene TRBJ2-7; 11 bases fit TRBD2. With V trimmed by 7 bases and J by 6 bases, 5 bases remained unmatched. This CDR3 spans 12 amino acids. The germline CDR1 and CDR2 sequences are SQVTM and ANQGSEA.

As concerns this clone: One end of the junction varies from germline; a read error may be responsible. This chain uses TRBV7-7 with TRBJ2-2; 9 bases are shared with TRBD1. Germline V lookup: CDR1 SSHAT, CDR2 FNYEAQ (reference sequence). The CDR3 is made up of 15 amino acids. The CDR3 DNA sequence: TGTGCTAGCAGCCCGGGACAGGGGAACACCGGGGAGCTGTTTTTT. Its protein is CASSPGQGNTGELFF.

This clone was counted a few times. The chain combines TRBV6-6 with TRBJ1-1; a possible D gene is TRBD1 (6 bases). This CDR3 contains 12 residues. Deletions cut 10 bases from V and 4 bases from J, with 13 bases between. The germline V gene has CDR1 MNHNY and CDR2 SVGAGI (reference sequence). In DNA, the CDR3 is TGTGCCACCTCTACAGGGACCACTGAAGCTTTCTTT. It is translated as CATSTGTTEAFF.

This clone has a handful of counts. The V call is TRBV30, the J call TRBJ2-6; D not certain. Between the trimmed V and J ends, which lost 3 bases and 0 bases, there was a span of 9 bases. Looked up from germline, CDR1 is GTSNPN and CDR2 is SVGIG (reference sequence). CDR3 length: 15 residues. The CDR3 here is CAWRAHLSGANVLTF. DNA for the CDR3: TGTGCCTGGAGGGCTCACCTCTCTGGGGCCAACGTCCTGACTTTC.

This chain's CDR3 is CSVVAGGSYEQYF. The CDR3 DNA is TGCAGCGTTGTGGCAGGGGGTTCCTACGAGCAGTACTTC. The chain joins TRBV29-1 to TRBJ2-7; 7 bases fit TRBD1. This CDR3 region has 13 residues. Germline CDR1 SQVTM, CDR2 ANQGSEA. The J segment lost 1 base and the V segment lost 4 bases, leaving 4 bases of the junction unmatched.

This sequence joins TRBV7-9 and TRBJ2-5, with D maybe TRBD2 (5 bases). Trimming shortened V by 0 bases and J by 0 bases, and 8 bases separated the two germline ends. This CDR3 is built from 15 residues. Germline V gene data show CDR1 as SEHNR and CDR2 as FQNEAQ (reference sequence). As DNA, the CDR3 is TGTGCCAGCAGCTTAGCCGGGGTTGACCAAGAGACCCAGTACTTC. This translates into CASSLAGVDQETQYF.